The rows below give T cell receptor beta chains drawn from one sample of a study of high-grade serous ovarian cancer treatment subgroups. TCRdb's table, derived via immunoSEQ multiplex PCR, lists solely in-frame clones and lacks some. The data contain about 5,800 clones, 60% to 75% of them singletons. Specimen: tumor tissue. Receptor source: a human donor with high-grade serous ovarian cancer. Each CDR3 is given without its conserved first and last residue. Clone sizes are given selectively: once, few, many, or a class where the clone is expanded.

CDR3: SVGMQGGNTEAF; V: TRBV29-1; size: few; J: TRBJ1-1
CDR3: ASSATGAPNQPQH; V: TRBV5-5; size: -; J: TRBJ1-5
CDR3: ASSLAPTTANQPQH; V: TRBV7-2; size: -; J: TRBJ1-5
CDR3: ASSMLRSTDTQY; V: TRBV5-1; size: -; J: TRBJ2-3
CDR3: SVARTDDYGYT; V: TRBV29-1; size: -; J: TRBJ1-2
CDR3: ASSPQGQNYGYT; V: TRBV18; size: few; J: TRBJ1-2
CDR3: ASSVVSFTDTQY; V: TRBV10-1; size: -; J: TRBJ2-3
CDR3: ASSFKGDMNTEAF; V: TRBV5-1; size: -; J: TRBJ1-1
CDR3: AWSRAGRIQETQY; V: TRBV30; size: -; J: TRBJ2-5
CDR3: ASSLLLQVSYGYT; V: TRBV5-8; size: few; J: TRBJ1-2
CDR3: ASSENYGELF; V: TRBV6-1; size: -; J: TRBJ2-2
CDR3: ASSPGTGEETQY; V: TRBV9; size: -; J: TRBJ2-5
CDR3: ASRRTGTEAF; V: TRBV5-4; size: -; J: TRBJ1-1
CDR3: ASSLDRVHGYT; V: TRBV28; size: few; J: TRBJ1-2
CDR3: ASRHRGSEKLF; V: TRBV4-1; size: -; J: TRBJ1-4
CDR3: ASSLGGNTEAF; V: TRBV11-2; size: -; J: TRBJ1-1
CDR3: ASSLASHQPQH; V: TRBV6-5; size: once; J: TRBJ1-5
CDR3: ASSALDSSPDYGYT; V: TRBV11-1; size: -; J: TRBJ1-2
CDR3: ASSPGIHTEAF; V: TRBV7-1; size: -; J: TRBJ1-1
CDR3: ASSLGGNTGELF; V: TRBV6-5; size: few; J: TRBJ2-2
CDR3: ASSFQQETQY; V: TRBV19; size: -; J: TRBJ2-5
CDR3: ASSLASVNYEQY; V: TRBV7-2; size: few; J: TRBJ2-7
CDR3: ASSWTGVENTEAF; V: TRBV18; size: few; J: TRBJ1-1
CDR3: ASRHQGATEAF; V: TRBV6-6; size: few; J: TRBJ1-1
CDR3: ASSTGQTYEQY; V: TRBV7-2; size: -; J: TRBJ2-7
CDR3: ASSSEGRGNQPQH; V: TRBV6-6; size: -; J: TRBJ1-5
CDR3: ASRQGDRAKVENTEAF; V: TRBV9; size: -; J: TRBJ1-1